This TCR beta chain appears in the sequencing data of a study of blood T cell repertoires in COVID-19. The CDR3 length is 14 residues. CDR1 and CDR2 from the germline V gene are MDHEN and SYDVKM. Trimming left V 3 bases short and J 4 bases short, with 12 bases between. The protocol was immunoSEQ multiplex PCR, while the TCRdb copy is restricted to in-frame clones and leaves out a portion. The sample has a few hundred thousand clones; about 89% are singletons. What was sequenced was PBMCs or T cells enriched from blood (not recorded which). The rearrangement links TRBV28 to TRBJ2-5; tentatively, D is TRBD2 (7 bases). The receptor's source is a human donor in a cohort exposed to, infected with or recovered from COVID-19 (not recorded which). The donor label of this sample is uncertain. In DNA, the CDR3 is TGTGCCAGCAGTTTTGGGGGGGGCAGAGAGACCCAGTACTTC. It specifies CASSFGGGRETQYF.